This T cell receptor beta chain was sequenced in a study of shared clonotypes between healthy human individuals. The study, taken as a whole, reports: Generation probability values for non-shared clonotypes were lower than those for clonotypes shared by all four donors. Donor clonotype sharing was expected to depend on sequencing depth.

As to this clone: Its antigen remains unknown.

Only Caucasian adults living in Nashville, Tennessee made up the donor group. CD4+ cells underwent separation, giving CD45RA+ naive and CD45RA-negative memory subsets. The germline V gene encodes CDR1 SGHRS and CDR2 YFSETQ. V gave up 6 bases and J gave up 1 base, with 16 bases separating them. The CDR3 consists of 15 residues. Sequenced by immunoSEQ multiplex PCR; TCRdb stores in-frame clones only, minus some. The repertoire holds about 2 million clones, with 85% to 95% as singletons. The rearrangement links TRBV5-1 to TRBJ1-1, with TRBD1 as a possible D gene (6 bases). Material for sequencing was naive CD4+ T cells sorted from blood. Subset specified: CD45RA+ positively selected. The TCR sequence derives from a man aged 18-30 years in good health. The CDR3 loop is CASTKRGGQNTEAFF. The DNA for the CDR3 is TGCGCCAGCACCAAGAGGGGGGGACAGAACACTGAAGCTTTCTTT.